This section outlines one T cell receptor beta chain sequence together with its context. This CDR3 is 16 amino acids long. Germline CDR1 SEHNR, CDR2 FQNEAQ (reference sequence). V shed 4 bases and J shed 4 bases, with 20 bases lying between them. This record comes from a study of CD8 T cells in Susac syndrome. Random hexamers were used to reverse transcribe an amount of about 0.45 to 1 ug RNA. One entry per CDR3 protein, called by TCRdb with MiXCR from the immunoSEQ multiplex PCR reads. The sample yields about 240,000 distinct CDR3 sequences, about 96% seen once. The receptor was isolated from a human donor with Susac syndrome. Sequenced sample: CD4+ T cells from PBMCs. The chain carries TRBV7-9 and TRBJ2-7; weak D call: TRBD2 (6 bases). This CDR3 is CASSSRAAEGKYEQYF. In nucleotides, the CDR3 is TGTGCCAGCAGCTCGCGGGCGGCGGAGGGGAAGTACGAGCAGTACTTC.